This TCR beta chain was sequenced in a study of T-cell memory formation after mild COVID-19. Overall study results and limits: Of the contracting clones, CD4+ ones lay mainly in CM and EM, and CD8+ ones in EMRA.

From 5'RACE with constant-segment primers came TCR alpha and TCR beta cDNA libraries that carried sample barcodes and UMIs. TCRdb reprocessed the 5' RACE reads via MiXCR and lists one record per CDR3 protein. The sample holds 550,000 to 600,000 distinct CDR3 sequences; roughly a sixth are singletons and the top ten take just over 8%. This clonotype was observed a handful of times. No antigen is known for it. V shed 4 bases and J 2 bases; nucleotides not matched to a gene: 8. The germline gives CDR1 SEHNR, CDR2 FQNEAQ (reference sequence). The CDR3 runs 15 residues. This receptor was taken from an adult woman who had mild COVID-19 (a few samples of this study predate the infection). Cell type and time point are not known. Material for sequencing was PBMCs or a T cell subset sorted from them (not recorded which). J is TRBJ2-7 and V is TRBV7-9; 7 positions agree with TRBD1. CDR3 residues: CASSSDRQGAYEQYF. The CDR3 region has the DNA TGTGCCAGCAGCTCGGACCGACAGGGTGCCTACGAGCAGTACTTC.